These T cell receptor beta chains were read from a single sample in a study of blood T cell repertoires in COVID-19. The assay was immunoSEQ multiplex PCR, and TCRdb's table has in-frame clones only and misses some. The sample yields around 190,000 clones, approximately 84% seen once. The specimen was PBMCs or T cells enriched from blood (not recorded which). These receptors came from a woman in her 30s who had recovered from COVID-19. CDR3s include the opening cysteine and the closing phenylalanine or tryptophan. A D gene is named only where the DNA matches it firmly. Not every row has a clone size; where given, it reads once, few, many or a size class.

d_call,j_call,clone_size,v_call,cdr3_aa,cdr3_nt
.,TRBJ1-1,few,TRBV6-4,CASSVDRYTEAFF,TGTGCCAGCAGTGTCGACAGGTACACTGAAGCTTTCTTT
.,TRBJ1-2,once,TRBV24-1,CATSDLEVPYGYTF,TGTGCCACCAGTGATTTGGAGGTCCCCTATGGCTACACCTTC
.,TRBJ1-5,.,TRBV10-3,CAISESSQALLNNQPQHF,TGTGCCATCAGTGAGTCGAGTCAGGCGTTATTAAACAATCAGCCCCAGCATTTT
TRBD1,TRBJ1-1,once,TRBV15,CATSRQGENTEAFF,TGTGCCACCAGCAGACAGGGGGAGAACACTGAAGCTTTCTTT
.,TRBJ1-1,.,TRBV11-2,CASSGRVTEAFF,TGTGCCAGCAGCGGCAGGGTGACTGAAGCTTTCTTT
TRBD2,TRBJ2-5,few,TRBV5-1,CASSSGLAARQETQYF,TGCGCCAGCAGCTCTGGACTAGCGGCACGGCAAGAGACCCAGTACTTC
.,TRBJ2-7,.,TRBV4-1,CASSQVVDYEQYF,TGCGCCAGCAGCCAAGTGGTAGACTACGAGCAGTACTTC
.,TRBJ2-2,.,TRBV11-2,CASSPRGGTAGELFF,TGTGCCAGCAGCCCAAGGGGGGGGACCGCCGGGGAGCTGTTTTTT
.,TRBJ2-1,.,TRBV30,CAWSDNNEQFF,TGTGCCTGGAGTGACAACAATGAGCAGTTCTTC
TRBD1,TRBJ1-1,once,TRBV5-1,CASSLGLSWGQLNTEAFF,TGCGCCAGCAGCTTGGGCCTGTCATGGGGACAGCTTAACACTGAAGCTTTCTTT